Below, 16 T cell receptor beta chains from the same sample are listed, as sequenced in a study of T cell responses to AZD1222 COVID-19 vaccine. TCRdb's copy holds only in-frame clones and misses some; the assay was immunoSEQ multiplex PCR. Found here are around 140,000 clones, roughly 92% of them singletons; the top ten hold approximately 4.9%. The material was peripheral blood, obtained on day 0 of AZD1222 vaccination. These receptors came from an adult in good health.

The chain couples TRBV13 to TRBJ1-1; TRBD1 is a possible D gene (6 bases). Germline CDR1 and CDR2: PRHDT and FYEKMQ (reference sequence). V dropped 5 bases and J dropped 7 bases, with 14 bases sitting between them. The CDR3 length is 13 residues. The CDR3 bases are TGTGCCAGCAGCCCCCTCGAGGGGGTTGAAGCTTTCTTT. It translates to CASSPLEGVEAFF.

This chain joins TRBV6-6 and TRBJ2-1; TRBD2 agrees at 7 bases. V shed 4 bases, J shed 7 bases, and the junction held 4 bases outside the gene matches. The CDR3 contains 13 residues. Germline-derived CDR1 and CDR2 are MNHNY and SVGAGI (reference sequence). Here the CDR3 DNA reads TGTGCCAGCAGTTTGACTAGCCAGAATGAGCAGTTCTTC. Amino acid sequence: CASSLTSQNEQFF.

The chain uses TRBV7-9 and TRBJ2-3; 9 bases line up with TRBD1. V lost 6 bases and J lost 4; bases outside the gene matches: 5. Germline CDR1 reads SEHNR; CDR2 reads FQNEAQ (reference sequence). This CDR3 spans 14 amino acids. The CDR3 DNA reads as TGTGCCAGCAGAGGGACAGGGTTTGCAGATACGCAGTATTTT. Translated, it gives CASRGTGFADTQYF.

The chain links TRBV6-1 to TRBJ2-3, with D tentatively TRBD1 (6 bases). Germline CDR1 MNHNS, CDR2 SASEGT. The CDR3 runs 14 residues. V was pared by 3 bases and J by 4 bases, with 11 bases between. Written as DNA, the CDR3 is TGTGCCAGCAGTGATCCCAAGGGGGCAGATACGCAGTATTTT. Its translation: CASSDPKGADTQYF.

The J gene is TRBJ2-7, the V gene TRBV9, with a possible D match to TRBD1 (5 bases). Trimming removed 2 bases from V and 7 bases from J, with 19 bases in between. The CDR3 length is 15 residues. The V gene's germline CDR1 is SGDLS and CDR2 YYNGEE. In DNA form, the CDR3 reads TGTGCCAGCAGCGTTGCCTCCTTGGGCGGACATGAGCAGTACTTC. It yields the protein CASSVASLGGHEQYF.

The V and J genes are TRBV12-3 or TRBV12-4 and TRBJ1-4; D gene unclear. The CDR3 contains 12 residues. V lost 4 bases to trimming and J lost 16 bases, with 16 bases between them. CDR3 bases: TGTGCCAGCAGTTCATCGCCCGGTGTTACGTTTTTT. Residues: CASSSSPGVTFF.

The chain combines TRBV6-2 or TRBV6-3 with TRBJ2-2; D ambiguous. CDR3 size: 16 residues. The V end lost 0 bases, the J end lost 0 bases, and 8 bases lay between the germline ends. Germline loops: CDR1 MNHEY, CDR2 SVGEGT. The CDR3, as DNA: TGTGCCAGCAGTTACTCGTTACAATCGAACACCGGGGAGCTGTTTTTT. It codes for CASSYSLQSNTGELFF.

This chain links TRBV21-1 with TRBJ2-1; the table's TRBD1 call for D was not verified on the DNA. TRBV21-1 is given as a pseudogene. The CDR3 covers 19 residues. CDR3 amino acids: CASSKIGDRGLTPLREQFF. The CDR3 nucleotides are TGTGCCAGCAGCAAAATTGGGGACAGGGGGCTTACCCCCTTACGTGAGCAGTTCTTC.

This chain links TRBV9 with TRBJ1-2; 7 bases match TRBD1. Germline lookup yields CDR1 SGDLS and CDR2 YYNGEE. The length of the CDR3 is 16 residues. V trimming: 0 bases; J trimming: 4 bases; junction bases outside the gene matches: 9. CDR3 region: CASSVAPRGGSYGYTF. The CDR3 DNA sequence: TGTGCCAGCAGCGTAGCCCCCAGGGGGGGAAGCTATGGCTACACCTTC.

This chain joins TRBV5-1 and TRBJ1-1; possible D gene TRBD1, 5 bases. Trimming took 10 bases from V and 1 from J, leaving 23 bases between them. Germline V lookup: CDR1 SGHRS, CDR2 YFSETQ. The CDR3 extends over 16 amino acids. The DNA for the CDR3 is TGCGCCTCAGGCATGTGGTCGACAGAGCGGAACACTGAAGCTTTCTTT. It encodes CASGMWSTERNTEAFF.

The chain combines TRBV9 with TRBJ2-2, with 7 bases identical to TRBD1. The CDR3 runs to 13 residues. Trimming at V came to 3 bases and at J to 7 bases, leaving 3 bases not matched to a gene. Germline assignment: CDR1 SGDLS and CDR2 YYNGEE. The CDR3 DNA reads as TGTGCCAGCAGCGGAGGGACAGACGGGGAGCTGTTTTTT. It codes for CASSGGTDGELFF.

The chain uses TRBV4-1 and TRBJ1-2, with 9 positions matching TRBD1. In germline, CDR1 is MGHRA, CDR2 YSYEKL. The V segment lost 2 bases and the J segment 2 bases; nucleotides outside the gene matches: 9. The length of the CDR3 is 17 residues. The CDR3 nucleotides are TGCGCCAGCAGCCAAACTCCCTCCGGGACAGGGAACTATGGCTACACCTTC. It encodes CASSQTPSGTGNYGYTF.

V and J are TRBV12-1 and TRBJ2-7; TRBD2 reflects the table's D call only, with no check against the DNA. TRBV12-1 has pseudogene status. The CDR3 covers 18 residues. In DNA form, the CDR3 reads TGTGCCAGCAGCTTTGCGGGTCCGCTAGCGGGAGGTTCCTACGAGCAGTACTTC. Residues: CASSFAGPLAGGSYEQYF.

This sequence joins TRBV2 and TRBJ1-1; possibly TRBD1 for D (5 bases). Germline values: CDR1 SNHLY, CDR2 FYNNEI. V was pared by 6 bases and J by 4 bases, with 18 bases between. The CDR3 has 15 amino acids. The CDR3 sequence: CASRNQRRGVTEAFF. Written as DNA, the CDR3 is TGTGCCAGCAGAAACCAACGGAGGGGTGTCACTGAAGCTTTCTTT.

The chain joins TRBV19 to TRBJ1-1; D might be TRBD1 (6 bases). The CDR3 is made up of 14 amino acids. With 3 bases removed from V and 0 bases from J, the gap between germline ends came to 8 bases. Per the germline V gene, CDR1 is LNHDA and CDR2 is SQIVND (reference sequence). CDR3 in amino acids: CASSMGHLNTEAFF. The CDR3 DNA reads TGTGCCAGTAGTATGGGACACCTGAACACTGAAGCTTTCTTT.

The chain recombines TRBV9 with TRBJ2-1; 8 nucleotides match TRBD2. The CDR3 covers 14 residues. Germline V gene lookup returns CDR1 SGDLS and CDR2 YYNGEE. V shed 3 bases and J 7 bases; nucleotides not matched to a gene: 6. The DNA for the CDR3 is TGTGCCAGCAGCGACGAAGCGGGAGATAATGAGCAGTTCTTC. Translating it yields CASSDEAGDNEQFF.